Included here is one TCR beta chain sequence, with context. Its antigen is undetermined. Sorted subsets were amplified in replicate PCRs using 200 ng DNA, tens of thousands of T cell genomes. Using immunoSEQ multiplex PCR, the repertoire was profiled, and TCRdb retains in-frame clones only, with some absent. The sample yields 700,000 or so clones, about two thirds seen once. The data are from a study of shared clonotypes between healthy human individuals. Study-wide results and caveats: Represented diversity, genetic and exposure-history alike, was limited by few donors.

This CDR3 is built from 14 residues. V shed 1 base, J shed 11 bases, and the junction held 5 bases outside the gene matches. Germline V gene lookup returns CDR1 SGHNT and CDR2 YYREEE (reference sequence). This sequence was found in a woman in her 30s in good health. Sequencing was done on a sample of memory CD4+ T cells sorted from blood. The sample's subset: CD45RA-negative fraction. This rearrangement joins TRBV5-4 to TRBJ1-5; the match to TRBD1 covers 11 bases. CDR3 residues: CASSLMGTGGAQHF. The CDR3 nucleotides read TGTGCCAGCAGCTTGATGGGGACAGGGGGAGCCCAGCATTTT.